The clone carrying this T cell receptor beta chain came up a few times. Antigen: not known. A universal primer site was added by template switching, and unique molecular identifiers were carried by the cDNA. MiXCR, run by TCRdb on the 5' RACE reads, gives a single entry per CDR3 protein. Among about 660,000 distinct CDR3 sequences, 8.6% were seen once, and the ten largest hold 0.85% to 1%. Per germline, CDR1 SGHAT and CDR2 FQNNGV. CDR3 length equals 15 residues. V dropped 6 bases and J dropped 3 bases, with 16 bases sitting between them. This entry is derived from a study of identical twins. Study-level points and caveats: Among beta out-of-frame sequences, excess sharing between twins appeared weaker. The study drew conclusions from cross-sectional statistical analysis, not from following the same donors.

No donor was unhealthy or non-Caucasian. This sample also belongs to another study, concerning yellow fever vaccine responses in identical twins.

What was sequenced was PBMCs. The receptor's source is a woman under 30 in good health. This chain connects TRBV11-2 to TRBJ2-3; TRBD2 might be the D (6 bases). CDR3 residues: CASRRGSFITDTQYF. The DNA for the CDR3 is TGTGCCAGCAGACGGGGGAGTTTTATTACAGATACGCAGTATTTT.